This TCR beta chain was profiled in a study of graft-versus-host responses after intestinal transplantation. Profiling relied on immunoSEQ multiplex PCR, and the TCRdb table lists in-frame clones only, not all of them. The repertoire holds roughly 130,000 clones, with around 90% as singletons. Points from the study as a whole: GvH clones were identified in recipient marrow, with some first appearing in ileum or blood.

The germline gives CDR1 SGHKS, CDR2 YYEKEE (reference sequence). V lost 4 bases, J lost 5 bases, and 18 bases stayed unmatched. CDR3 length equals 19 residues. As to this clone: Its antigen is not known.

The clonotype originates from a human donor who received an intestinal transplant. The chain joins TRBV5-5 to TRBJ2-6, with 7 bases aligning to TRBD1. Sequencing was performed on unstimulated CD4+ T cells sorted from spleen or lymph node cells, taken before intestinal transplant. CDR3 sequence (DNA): TGTGCCAGCAGCGGGGGACCGGGACAGTCTCCTCTTAGGGCCAACGTCCTGACTTTC. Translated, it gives CASSGGPGQSPLRANVLTF.